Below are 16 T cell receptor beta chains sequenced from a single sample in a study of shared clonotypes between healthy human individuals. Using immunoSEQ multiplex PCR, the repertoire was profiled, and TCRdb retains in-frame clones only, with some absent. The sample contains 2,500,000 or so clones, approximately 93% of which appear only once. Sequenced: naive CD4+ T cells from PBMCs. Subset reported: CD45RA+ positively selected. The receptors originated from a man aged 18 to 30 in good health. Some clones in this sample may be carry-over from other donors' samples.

In nucleotides, the CDR3 is TGCGCCAGCAGCTTGCGGCAGGGTTTCGAGCAGTACTTC. Protein sequence: CASSLRQGFEQYF. This sequence joins TRBV5-1 and TRBJ2-7; TRBD1 might be the D (5 bases). The CDR3 runs to 13 residues. Germline CDR1 SGHRS, CDR2 YFSETQ. V shed 1 base and J shed 6 bases, with 11 bases lying between them.

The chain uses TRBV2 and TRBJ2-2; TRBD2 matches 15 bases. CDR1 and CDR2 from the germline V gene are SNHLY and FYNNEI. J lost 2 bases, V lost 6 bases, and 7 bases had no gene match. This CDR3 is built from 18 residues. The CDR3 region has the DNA TGTGCCAGCAGGGCGGGACTAGCGGGAGGCGGAAACACCGGGGAGCTGTTTTTT. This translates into CASRAGLAGGGNTGELFF. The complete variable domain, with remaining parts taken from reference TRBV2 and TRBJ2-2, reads EPEVTQTPSHQVTQMGQEVILRCVPISNHLYFYWYRQILGQKVEFLVSFYNNEISEKSEIFDDQFSVERPDGSNFTLKIRSTKLEDSAMYFCASRAGLAGGGNTGELFFGEGSRLTVL.

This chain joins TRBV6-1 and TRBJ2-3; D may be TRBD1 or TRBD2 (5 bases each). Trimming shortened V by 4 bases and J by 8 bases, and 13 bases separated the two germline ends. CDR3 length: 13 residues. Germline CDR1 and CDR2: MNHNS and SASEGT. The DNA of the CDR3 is TGTGCCAGCAGTGGTACTAGGGACGCTACGCAGTATTTT. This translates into CASSGTRDATQYF.

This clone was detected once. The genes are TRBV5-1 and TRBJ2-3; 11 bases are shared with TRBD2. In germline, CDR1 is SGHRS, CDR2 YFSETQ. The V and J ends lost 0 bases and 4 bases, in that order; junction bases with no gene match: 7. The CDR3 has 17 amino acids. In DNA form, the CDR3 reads TGCGCCAGCAGCTTGGGAATGACTAGCGGGATCTCAGATACGCAGTATTTT. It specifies CASSLGMTSGISDTQYF.

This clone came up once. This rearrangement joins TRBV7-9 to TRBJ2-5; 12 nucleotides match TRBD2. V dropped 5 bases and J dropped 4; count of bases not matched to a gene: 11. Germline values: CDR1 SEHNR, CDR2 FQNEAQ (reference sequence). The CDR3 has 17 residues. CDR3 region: CASSQQSTSGSRETQYF. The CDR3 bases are TGTGCCAGCAGCCAGCAATCGACTAGCGGGAGTCGAGAGACCCAGTACTTC.

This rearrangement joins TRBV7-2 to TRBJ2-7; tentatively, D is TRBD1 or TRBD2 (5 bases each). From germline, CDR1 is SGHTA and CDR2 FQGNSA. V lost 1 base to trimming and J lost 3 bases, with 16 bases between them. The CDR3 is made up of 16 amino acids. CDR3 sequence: CASSLGADTGYYEQYF. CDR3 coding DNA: TGTGCCAGCAGCTTAGGAGCGGATACAGGTTACTACGAGCAGTACTTC.

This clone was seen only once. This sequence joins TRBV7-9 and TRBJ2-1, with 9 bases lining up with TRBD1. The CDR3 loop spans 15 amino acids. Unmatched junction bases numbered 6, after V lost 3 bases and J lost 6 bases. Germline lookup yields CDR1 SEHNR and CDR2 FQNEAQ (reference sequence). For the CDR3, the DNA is TGTGCCAGCAGCTTTCGCGGGACAGGGTTCAATGAGCAGTTCTTC. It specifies CASSFRGTGFNEQFF.

This CDR3 is CASSSTGGDQETQYF. The CDR3 nucleotides are TGTGCCAGCAGTTCCACAGGGGGCGACCAAGAGACCCAGTACTTC. This chain uses TRBV28 with TRBJ2-5; 9 bases agree with TRBD1. CDR1 and CDR2 (germline): MDHEN, SYDVKM. CDR3 length equals 15 residues. The V segment lost 4 bases and the J segment 0 bases; nucleotides outside the gene matches: 3.

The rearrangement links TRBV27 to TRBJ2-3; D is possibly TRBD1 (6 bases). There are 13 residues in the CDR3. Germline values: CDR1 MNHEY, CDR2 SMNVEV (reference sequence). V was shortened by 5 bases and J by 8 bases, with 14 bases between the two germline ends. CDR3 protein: CASSKLDSSTQYF. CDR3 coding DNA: TGTGCCAGCAGTAAACTGGACAGTAGTACGCAGTATTTT.

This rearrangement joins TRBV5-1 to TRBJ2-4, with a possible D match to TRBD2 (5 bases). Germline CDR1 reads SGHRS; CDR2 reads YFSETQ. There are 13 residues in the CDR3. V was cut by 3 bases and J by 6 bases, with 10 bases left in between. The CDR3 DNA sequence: TGCGCCAGCAGCTCCGCTGGAGGAAACATTCAGTACTTC. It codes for CASSSAGGNIQYF.

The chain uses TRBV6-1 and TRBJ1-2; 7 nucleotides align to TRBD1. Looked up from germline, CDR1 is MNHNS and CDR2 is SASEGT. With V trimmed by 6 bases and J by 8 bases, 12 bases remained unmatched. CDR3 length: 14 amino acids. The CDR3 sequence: CASSEQGTSEGYTF. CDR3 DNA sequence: TGTGCCAGCAGCGAACAGGGGACGTCGGAAGGCTACACCTTC.

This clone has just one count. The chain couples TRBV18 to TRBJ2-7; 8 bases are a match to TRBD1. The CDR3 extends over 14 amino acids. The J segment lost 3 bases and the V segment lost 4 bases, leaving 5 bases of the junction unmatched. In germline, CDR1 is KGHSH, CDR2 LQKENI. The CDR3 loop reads CASSRGDRIYEQYF. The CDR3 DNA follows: TGTGCCAGCTCACGGGGGGACAGGATCTACGAGCAGTACTTC.

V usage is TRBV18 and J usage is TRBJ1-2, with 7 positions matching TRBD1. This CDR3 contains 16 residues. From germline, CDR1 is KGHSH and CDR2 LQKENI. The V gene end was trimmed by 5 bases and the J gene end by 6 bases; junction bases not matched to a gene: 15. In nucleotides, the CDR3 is TGTGCCAGCTCAAGAAACCCGGACAGGTTAAGCCATGGCTACACCTTC. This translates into CASSRNPDRLSHGYTF.

The CDR3 nucleotides read TGTGCCAGCTCACCACCGACAGTCACGGATACGCAGTATTTT. This encodes CASSPPTVTDTQYF. The rearrangement joins TRBV18 to TRBJ2-3; perhaps TRBD1 as D (5 bases). There are 14 residues in the CDR3. The germline gives CDR1 KGHSH, CDR2 LQKENI. The V gene lost 0 bases and the J gene lost 6 bases, with 10 bases spanning the gap.

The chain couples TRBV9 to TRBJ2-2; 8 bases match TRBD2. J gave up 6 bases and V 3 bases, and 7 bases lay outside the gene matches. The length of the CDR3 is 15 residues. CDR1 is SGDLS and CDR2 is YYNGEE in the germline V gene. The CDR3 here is CASSEAGARAGELFF. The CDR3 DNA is TGTGCCAGCAGCGAAGCGGGAGCGCGTGCCGGGGAGCTGTTTTTT.

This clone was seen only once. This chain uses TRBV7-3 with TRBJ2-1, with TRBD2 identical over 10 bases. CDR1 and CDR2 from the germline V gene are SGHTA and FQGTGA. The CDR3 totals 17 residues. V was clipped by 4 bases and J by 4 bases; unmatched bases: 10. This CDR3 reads CASSYLSSGSGYNEQFF. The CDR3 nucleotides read TGTGCCAGCAGCTACTTGTCTAGCGGGAGCGGTTACAATGAGCAGTTCTTC.